The entry below describes one T cell receptor beta chain. What it recognizes is unknown. This record belongs to a study of OX40 agonist ivuxolimab in advanced cancers. Study conclusions and caveats: Blood T cells, both CD4+ and CD8+, expanded clonally by week 6 at 0.1 to 3.0 mg/kg.

V was shortened by 0 bases and J by 7 bases, with 13 bases between the two germline ends. This CDR3 contains 14 residues. Germline-derived CDR1 and CDR2 are MGHRA and YSYEKL. Some clones are missing from TCRdb's copy, which holds only in-frame ones; the method was immunoSEQ multiplex PCR. The data show 70,000 to 90,000 clones, over 75% seen once. The genes are TRBV4-1 and TRBJ2-7; unclear D gene. This receptor was identified in an adult with an advanced solid tumor such as melanoma, head and neck, liver or kidney cancer. The material was CD4+ or CD8+ T cells sorted from blood, obtained in a trial of the OX40 agonist ivuxolimab. The CDR3 sequence: CASSQDSAAWEQYF. In nucleotides, the CDR3 is TGCGCCAGCAGCCAAGATTCGGCGGCTTGGGAGCAGTACTTC.